The 27 T cell receptor beta chains given below trace back to one sample, sequenced in a study of blood T cell repertoires in COVID-19. TCRdb keeps only in-frame clones here, not all; method: immunoSEQ multiplex PCR. Here the sample spans approximately 180,000 clones, roughly 81% being singletons. The sequenced sample was peripheral blood. These TCRs come from a woman aged 80 or over with COVID-19, enrolled during active disease.

This clone has more than one count but fewer than ten. V usage is TRBV9 and J usage is TRBJ2-7; weak D call: TRBD1 (6 bases). The CDR3 runs to 15 residues. Per the germline V gene, CDR1 is SGDLS and CDR2 is YYNGEE. Trimming pared 3 bases from V and 6 bases from J, leaving 19 bases between. The CDR3 spells CASSETGTLESEQYF. The DNA for the CDR3 is TGTGCCAGCAGCGAAACCGGGACACTTGAATCCGAGCAGTACTTC.

The J gene is TRBJ2-7, the V gene TRBV4-1; 8 nucleotides agree with TRBD1. This CDR3 has 16 residues. Germline values: CDR1 MGHRA, CDR2 YSYEKL. Germline trimming cut 2 bases from V and 3 bases from J; bases unmatched to any gene: 9. The CDR3 nucleotides are TGCGCCAGCAGCCAAAATGCCGGGACAGGCCACTACGAGCAGTACTTC. It is translated as CASSQNAGTGHYEQYF.

The V call is TRBV5-1, the J call TRBJ2-3; possibly TRBD2 for D (5 bases). This CDR3 is 16 amino acids long. Germline-derived CDR1 and CDR2 are SGHRS and YFSETQ. Trimming took 0 bases from V and 0 from J, leaving 11 bases between them. In DNA form, the CDR3 reads TGCGCCAGCAGCTTGGACCTCGGGAAGAGCACAGATACGCAGTATTTT. Translating it yields CASSLDLGKSTDTQYF.

The chain links TRBV6-2 or TRBV6-3 to TRBJ2-7; 12 nucleotides match TRBD2. V lost 0 bases to trimming and J lost 4 bases; unmatched junction nucleotides: 4. Germline lookup yields CDR1 MNHEY and CDR2 SVGEGT. The CDR3 has 16 amino acids. The chain's CDR3 is CASSYSSLAGGYEQYF. Here the CDR3 DNA reads TGTGCCAGCAGTTACTCGAGTCTAGCGGGAGGGTACGAGCAGTACTTC.

The chain recombines TRBV9 with TRBJ1-1; the D gene is possibly TRBD1 (5 bases). Germline V lookup: CDR1 SGDLS, CDR2 YYNGEE. V lost 3 bases and J 5 bases, leaving 14 bases between the germline ends. The CDR3 totals 14 residues. The CDR3 bases are TGTGCCAGCAGCGGGACTCTGGGGGGTACTGAAGCTTTCTTT. Amino acids: CASSGTLGGTEAFF.

The chain combines TRBV6-4 with TRBJ2-2, with a weak D call TRBD1 (5 bases). CDR1 and CDR2 (germline): MRHNA, SNTAGT. CDR3 length equals 13 residues. Trimming pared 3 bases from V and 3 bases from J, leaving 5 bases between. The CDR3 region is CASSETDTGELFF. In nucleotides, the CDR3 is TGTGCCAGCAGTGAGACAGACACCGGGGAGCTGTTTTTT.

The chain recombines TRBV5-1 with TRBJ1-1; 12 positions match TRBD1. V gave up 3 bases and J gave up 6 bases; unmatched junction bases: 6. The germline gives CDR1 SGHRS, CDR2 YFSETQ. The length of the CDR3 is 15 residues. The CDR3: CASSYRDRGLAEAFF. DNA of the CDR3: TGCGCCAGCAGCTACCGGGACAGGGGGCTGGCTGAAGCTTTCTTT.

This clone was picked up one time. V is TRBV10-3 and J is TRBJ1-6, with 7 bases identical to TRBD1. The V and J ends lost 0 bases and 9 bases, in that order; junction bases with no gene match: 5. Germline CDR1 and CDR2: ENHRY and SYGVKD. The CDR3 extends over 15 amino acids. DNA for the CDR3: TGTGCCATCAGTGAGTCGGGCAGGGGGACTTCACCCCTCCACTTT. Encoded protein: CAISESGRGTSPLHF.

The chain couples TRBV27 to TRBJ2-2, with D perhaps matching TRBD2 (6 bases). V was shortened by 3 bases and J by 3 bases, with 8 bases between the two germline ends. CDR3 length equals 14 residues. From germline, CDR1 is MNHEY and CDR2 SMNVEV (reference sequence). The CDR3 DNA is TGTGCCAGCAGTTTCTTAGCGGACACCGGGGAGCTGTTTTTT. Its translation: CASSFLADTGELFF.

The chain uses TRBV6-5 and TRBJ2-7; D gene ambiguous. Germline CDR1 MNHEY, CDR2 SVGAGI. V was cut by 6 bases and J by 2 bases, with 11 bases left in between. The CDR3 loop spans 13 amino acids. CDR3 residues: CASSDWMTYEQYF. DNA of the CDR3: TGTGCCAGCAGCGACTGGATGACCTACGAGCAGTACTTC.

This clone has only one observation. The genes are TRBV6-2 or TRBV6-3 and TRBJ2-7; D possibly corresponds to TRBD2 (6 bases). V was shortened by 4 bases and J by 4 bases, with 11 bases between the two germline ends. In germline, CDR1 is MNHEY, CDR2 SVGEGT. CDR3 length: 13 amino acids. The CDR3 sequence is CASSSPGLYEQYF. Written as DNA, the CDR3 is TGTGCCAGCAGTTCCCCGGGACTGTACGAGCAGTACTTC.

V is TRBV7-2 and J is TRBJ1-6, with 8 bases lining up with TRBD1. Per germline, CDR1 SGHTA and CDR2 FQGNSA. This CDR3 has 15 residues. V shed 5 bases, J shed 6 bases, and the junction held 6 bases outside the gene matches. For the CDR3, the DNA is TGTGCCAGCAGCCCCGGACAGGGACCTAATTCACCCCTCCACTTT. It is translated as CASSPGQGPNSPLHF. The variable domain in full, completed from reference TRBV7-2 and TRBJ1-6, reads GAGVSQSPSNKVTEKGKDVELRCDPISGHTALYWYRQSLGQGLEFLIYFQGNSAPDKSGLPSDRFSAERTGGSVSTLTIQRTQQEDSAVYLCASSPGQGPNSPLHFGNGTRLTVT.

V gene TRBV29-1 combines with J gene TRBJ2-1; 12 bases agree with TRBD2. V lost 8 bases and J lost 13; bases outside the gene matches: 9. The germline V gene encodes CDR1 SQVTM and CDR2 ANQGSEA. The CDR3 length is 12 residues. CDR3 sequence (DNA): TGCAGCACGACTAGCGGGAGTTTAGGACAGTTCTTC. This translates into CSTTSGSLGQFF.

The chain uses TRBV11-3 and TRBJ2-2; D is unclear. The CDR3 is 13 amino acids. Germline V gene data show CDR1 as SGHNT and CDR2 as YENEEA. The ends were cut back, 3 bases at V and 4 bases at J, with 6 bases in the middle. The CDR3 protein is CASSFTATGELFF. The DNA of the CDR3 is TGTGCCAGCAGCTTCACAGCCACCGGGGAGCTGTTTTTT. The full variable domain, with the rest looked up from reference TRBV11-3 and TRBJ2-2, is EAGVVQSPRYKIIEKKQPVAFWCNPISGHNTLYWYLQNLGQGPELLIRYENEEAVDDSQLPKDRFSAERLKGVDSTLKIQPAELGDSAVYLCASSFTATGELFFGEGSRLTVL.

The CDR3 spells CASSVGVGAGTANEKLFF. In DNA form, the CDR3 reads TGTGCCAGCAGTGTAGGCGTAGGCGCCGGGACAGCTAATGAAAAACTGTTTTTT. This chain uses TRBV2 with TRBJ1-4, with 7 bases identical to TRBD1. In germline, CDR1 is SNHLY, CDR2 FYNNEI. The J segment lost 3 bases and the V segment lost 4 bases, leaving 14 bases of the junction unmatched. This CDR3 contains 18 residues.

This rearrangement joins TRBV6-5 to TRBJ2-1; weak D call: TRBD2 (6 bases). Trimming cost V 7 bases and J 5 bases, with 18 bases left between them. The CDR3 has 15 amino acids. CDR1 and CDR2 (germline): MNHEY, SVGAGI. CDR3 sequence: CASILHGSGDNEQFF. The CDR3 DNA reads TGTGCCAGCATTTTGCATGGTAGCGGAGACAATGAGCAGTTCTTC.

The J gene is TRBJ1-2, the V gene TRBV3-1 (or the pseudogene TRBV3-2); D is perhaps TRBD1 (6 bases). There are 15 residues in the CDR3. Trimming pared 1 base from V and 8 bases from J, leaving 17 bases between. The germline V gene has CDR1 LGHDT and CDR2 YNNKEL (reference sequence). In nucleotides, the CDR3 is TGTGCCAGCAGCCAAGGGCGCAGGGGTTCAGGCGGCTACACCTTC. It is translated as CASSQGRRGSGGYTF.

The CDR3 protein is CASSTPQGQGNTGELFF. The DNA of the CDR3 is TGTGCCAGCAGCACGCCCCAGGGACAGGGGAACACCGGGGAGCTGTTTTTT. The rearrangement joins TRBV7-9 to TRBJ2-2, with 9 bases fitting TRBD1. Germline values: CDR1 SEHNR, CDR2 FQNEAQ (reference sequence). J gave up 1 base and V 5 bases, and 8 bases lay outside the gene matches. This CDR3 is built from 17 residues.

This chain joins TRBV5-1 and TRBJ2-1; 13 positions match TRBD2. This CDR3 has 15 residues. CDR1 is SGHRS, CDR2 YFSETQ, per germline. V lost 3 bases, J lost 9 bases, and 6 bases stayed unmatched. The CDR3 coding sequence is TGCGCCAGCAGCTCGACTAGCGGGAGGTTGAGTGAGCAGTTCTTC. Encoded protein: CASSSTSGRLSEQFF.

The chain links TRBV5-1 to TRBJ2-1; D perhaps matches TRBD2 (6 bases). Per the germline V gene, CDR1 is SGHRS and CDR2 is YFSETQ. The CDR3 length is 15 residues. Trimming pared 0 bases from V and 13 bases from J, leaving 20 bases between. The CDR3 protein is CASSLDGTAAGRQFF. CDR3 nucleotides: TGCGCCAGCAGCTTGGACGGGACCGCGGCGGGAAGACAGTTCTTC. The full variable domain, with the rest looked up from reference TRBV5-1 and TRBJ2-1, is KAGVTQTPRYLIKTRGQQVTLSCSPISGHRSVSWYQQTPGQGLQFLFEYFSETQRNKGNFPGRFSGRQFSNSRSEMNVSTLELGDSALYLCASSLDGTAAGRQFFGPGTRLTVL.

The genes are TRBV19 and TRBJ2-5, with 10 nucleotides matching TRBD2. Germline CDR1 LNHDA, CDR2 SQIVND (reference sequence). CDR3 size: 16 residues. J lost 1 base, V lost 2 bases, and 4 bases had no gene match. CDR3: CASSINSGRIQETQYF. CDR3 DNA sequence: TGTGCCAGTAGTATAAATAGCGGGAGGATCCAAGAGACCCAGTACTTC.

About this clone: One junction end disagrees with the germline gene, perhaps due to a read error. The chain employs TRBV5-1 and TRBJ1-4, with D possibly being TRBD1 (5 bases). The CDR3 spans 13 residues. The germline gives CDR1 SGHRS, CDR2 YFSETQ. The CDR3 DNA reads TGCGCCAGCAGTCCAGGGTCTAAAGAAAAACTGTTTTTT. It specifies CASSPGSKEKLFF. Based on the CDR3 plus reference TRBV5-1 and TRBJ1-4, the full variable domain is KAGVTQTPRYLIKTRGQQVTLSCSPISGHRSVSWYQQTPGQGLQFLFEYFSETQRNKGNFPGRFSGRQFSNSRSEMNVSTLELGDSALYLCASSPGSKEKLFFGSGTQLSVL.

V and J are TRBV6-6 and TRBJ2-7, with a possible D match to TRBD2 (5 bases). CDR3 length equals 14 residues. Per germline, CDR1 MNHNY and CDR2 SVGAGI (reference sequence). The V end lost 1 base, the J end lost 5 bases, and 12 bases lay between the germline ends. The CDR3 here is CASSYWGVGNEQYF. CDR3 sequence (DNA): TGTGCCAGCAGTTACTGGGGAGTGGGTAACGAGCAGTACTTC.

The chain carries TRBV7-2 and TRBJ1-5; 9 bases fit TRBD1. Germline trimming cut 4 bases from V and 7 bases from J; bases unmatched to any gene: 8. CDR3 size: 15 residues. Germline V gene data show CDR1 as SGHTA and CDR2 as FQGNSA. The CDR3 bases are TGTGCCAGCAGCTCGGGACAGGGTCAGAGCCAGCCCCAGCATTTT. Translated: CASSSGQGQSQPQHF.

This clone was detected only once. V usage is TRBV19 and J usage is TRBJ2-7, with a weak D call TRBD1 (6 bases). V dropped 7 bases and J dropped 2 bases, with 12 bases sitting between them. Germline-derived CDR1 and CDR2 are LNHDA and SQIVND (reference sequence). The CDR3 is made up of 13 amino acids. The CDR3 DNA sequence: TGTGCCAGTAAGGGCAGGGGCACCTACGAGCAGTACTTC. Translation gives CASKGRGTYEQYF.

The rearrangement joins TRBV24-1 to TRBJ2-1, with D tentatively TRBD1 (5 bases). V lost 6 bases and J 6 bases, leaving 11 bases between the germline ends. From germline, CDR1 is KGHDR and CDR2 SFDVKD. The CDR3 is 13 amino acids. The CDR3 here is CATSTGWVNEQFF. In DNA, the CDR3 is TGTGCCACCAGTACAGGTTGGGTCAATGAGCAGTTCTTC.

The chain combines TRBV27 with TRBJ2-1; D gene uncertain. The germline gives CDR1 MNHEY, CDR2 SMNVEV (reference sequence). The V gene lost 6 bases and the J gene lost 4 bases, with 10 bases spanning the gap. The CDR3 covers 13 residues. CDR3 nucleotides: TGTGCCAGCAGCAACGGTCCATACAATGAGCAGTTCTTC. Its translation: CASSNGPYNEQFF.